The 15 T cell receptor beta chains listed next were all sequenced from one sample in a study of radiation and T cells in renal cell carcinoma. Regarding time point: blood 4 weeks post-SBRT, at nephrectomy. Treatment: 15 Gy SBRT to primary tumor, nephrectomy 4 weeks later. This table comes from immunoSEQ multiplex PCR, and its TCRdb copy is limited to in-frame clones, with some not included. Of about 64,000 clones in the sample, 60% to 85% are singletons; the top ten hold 6% to 7%. The sample consisted of blood, taken from a patient whose treatment included radiotherapy and nephrectomy. These receptors were taken from a man between 60 and 75 years old with renal cell carcinoma.

In its sample, this clone was seen a few times. The chain has TRBV6-1 and TRBJ2-7; no reliable D call. Trimming stripped 2 bases from V and 13 bases from J, with 12 bases between. The length of the CDR3 is 11 residues. In germline, CDR1 is MNHNS, CDR2 SASEGT. Here the CDR3 DNA reads TGTGCCAGCAGTGAACTTAGGCTCAGTTACTTC. It encodes CASSELRLSYF.

This CDR3 is CASSPTDMTYEQYF. In DNA, the CDR3 is TGTGCCAGCTCACCGACGGACATGACCTACGAGCAGTACTTC. J is TRBJ2-7 and V is TRBV18; maybe TRBD1 (5 bases). Trimming removed 3 bases at V and 2 bases at J, with 11 bases between. The CDR3 runs 14 residues. The germline V gene has CDR1 KGHSH and CDR2 LQKENI.

This clone turned up a few times. This chain connects TRBV30 to TRBJ1-1; D not certain. The germline gives CDR1 GTSNPN, CDR2 SVGIG (reference sequence). This CDR3 comprises 14 residues. Between the trimmed V and J ends, which lost 0 bases and 2 bases, there was a span of 10 bases. DNA of the CDR3: TGTGCCTGGAGTGTACGGGGAGTAAACACTGAAGCTTTCTTT. As protein: CAWSVRGVNTEAFF.

There are a few counts of this clone. The chain couples TRBV15 to TRBJ1-5, with 10 nucleotides matching TRBD1. The germline V gene encodes CDR1 LNHNV and CDR2 YYDKDF (reference sequence). Trimming took 3 bases from V and 7 from J; bases not matched to a gene: 6. CDR3 size: 15 residues. CDR3 loop: CATSSDRGLGQPQHF. The CDR3 bases are TGTGCCACCAGCAGTGACAGGGGGCTAGGCCAGCCCCAGCATTTT.

The V call is TRBV25-1, the J call TRBJ1-2; the D is unclear. Germline lookup yields CDR1 MGHDK and CDR2 SYGVNS. With 8 bases removed from V and 4 bases from J, the gap between germline ends came to 11 bases. The CDR3 runs to 12 residues. CDR3 loop: CASGRALYGYTF. In nucleotides, the CDR3 is TGTGCCAGCGGGAGGGCCCTCTATGGCTACACCTTC.

The rearrangement uses TRBV7-9 and TRBJ1-1; 7 bases align to TRBD1. This CDR3 is built from 14 residues. Germline trimming cut 0 bases from V and 5 bases from J; bases unmatched to any gene: 3. CDR1 and CDR2 from the germline V gene are SEHNR and FQNEAQ (reference sequence). As DNA, the CDR3 is TGTGCCAGCAGCTTAGCAGGGGGCCGAACTGAAGCTTTCTTT. The encoded protein is CASSLAGGRTEAFF.

A few counts support this clone. This chain connects TRBV5-1 to TRBJ2-7; D tentatively fits TRBD1 or TRBD2 (5 bases each). CDR1 is SGHRS, CDR2 YFSETQ, per germline. This CDR3 contains 12 residues. Deletions cut 0 bases from V and 6 bases from J, with 7 bases between. The CDR3 nucleotides read TGCGCCAGCAGCTTGGGAGGGGCCGAGCAGTACTTC. It yields the protein CASSLGGAEQYF.

This sequence joins TRBV10-2 and TRBJ1-5; D gene uncertain. This CDR3 region has 16 residues. The ends were cut back, 0 bases at V and 2 bases at J, with 11 bases in the middle. Germline CDR1 and CDR2: WSHSY and SAAADI. The CDR3 nucleotides are TGCGCCAGCAGTGAGTCCTGGGGTGGGGGCAATCAGCCCCAGCATTTT. Amino acid sequence: CASSESWGGGNQPQHF.

The V gene is TRBV30, the J gene TRBJ2-3; 11 positions agree with TRBD2. Unmatched junction bases numbered 11, after V lost 4 bases and J lost 2 bases. CDR1 GTSNPN and CDR2 SVGIG come from the germline V gene (reference sequence). The CDR3 is made up of 17 amino acids. Here the CDR3 reads CAWNSGTSGSHTDTQYF. In DNA form, the CDR3 reads TGTGCCTGGAACTCCGGGACTAGCGGATCGCACACAGATACGCAGTATTTT.

This chain links TRBV6-5 with TRBJ1-2; TRBD1 matches at 11 bases. The ends lost 0 bases at V and 2 bases at J; junction bases unmatched: 2. The CDR3 is 16 amino acids. Germline V lookup: CDR1 MNHEY, CDR2 SVGAGI. The CDR3: CASSYSGQGANYGYTF. CDR3 bases: TGTGCCAGCAGTTACTCCGGACAGGGGGCAAACTATGGCTACACCTTC.

The chain combines TRBV6-6 with TRBJ2-2; 8 nucleotides align to TRBD1. Germline trimming cut 9 bases from V and 5 bases from J; bases unmatched to any gene: 5. The CDR3 length is 13 residues. CDR1 is MNHNY, CDR2 SVGAGI, per germline (reference sequence). CDR3 sequence: CASQGAHTGELFF. The CDR3 DNA reads TGTGCCAGTCAGGGGGCGCATACCGGGGAGCTGTTTTTT.

The chain carries TRBV9 and TRBJ1-3, with D possibly TRBD1 on 6 matching bases. The V end lost 7 bases, the J end lost 5 bases, and 10 bases lay between the germline ends. CDR1 is SGDLS, CDR2 YYNGEE, per germline. The CDR3 contains 12 residues. The CDR3, as DNA: TGTGCCAGCGGGGGCCTCCGAAACACCATATATTTT. Its translation: CASGGLRNTIYF.

The V and J genes are TRBV30 and TRBJ2-2; D may be TRBD1 (7 bases). The CDR3 has 14 residues. Germline CDR1 GTSNPN, CDR2 SVGIG (reference sequence). The ends were cut back, 3 bases at V and 6 bases at J, with 14 bases in the middle. CDR3 residues: CAWSERRGPGELFF. CDR3 in DNA: TGTGCCTGGAGCGAAAGGAGGGGGCCCGGGGAGCTGTTTTTT.

The chain combines TRBV10-3 with TRBJ2-2, with D perhaps TRBD1 (6 bases). Deletions cut 3 bases from V and 7 bases from J, with 21 bases between. Per germline, CDR1 ENHRY and CDR2 SYGVKD. This CDR3 has 17 residues. CDR3 loop: CAISEVEGQGGIGELFF. The CDR3, as DNA: TGTGCCATCAGTGAAGTGGAAGGTCAAGGGGGAATCGGGGAGCTGTTTTTT.

The rearrangement joins TRBV30 to TRBJ2-5; 14 nucleotides line up with TRBD2. The CDR3 sequence is 14 residues long. The junction had 3 bases not matched to a gene; V was cut back by 5 bases and J by 4 bases. Germline V lookup: CDR1 GTSNPN, CDR2 SVGIG (reference sequence). The CDR3 bases are TGTGCCTGGGGGACTAGCGGGAGCGGAGAGACCCAGTACTTC. Its protein is CAWGTSGSGETQYF. The full variable domain, rest sourced from reference TRBV30 and TRBJ2-5, is SQTIHQWPATLVQPVGSPLSLECTVEGTSNPNLYWYRQAAGRGLQLLFYSVGIGQISSEVPQNLSASRPQDRQFILSSKKLLLSDSGFYLCAWGTSGSGETQYFGPGTRLLVL.